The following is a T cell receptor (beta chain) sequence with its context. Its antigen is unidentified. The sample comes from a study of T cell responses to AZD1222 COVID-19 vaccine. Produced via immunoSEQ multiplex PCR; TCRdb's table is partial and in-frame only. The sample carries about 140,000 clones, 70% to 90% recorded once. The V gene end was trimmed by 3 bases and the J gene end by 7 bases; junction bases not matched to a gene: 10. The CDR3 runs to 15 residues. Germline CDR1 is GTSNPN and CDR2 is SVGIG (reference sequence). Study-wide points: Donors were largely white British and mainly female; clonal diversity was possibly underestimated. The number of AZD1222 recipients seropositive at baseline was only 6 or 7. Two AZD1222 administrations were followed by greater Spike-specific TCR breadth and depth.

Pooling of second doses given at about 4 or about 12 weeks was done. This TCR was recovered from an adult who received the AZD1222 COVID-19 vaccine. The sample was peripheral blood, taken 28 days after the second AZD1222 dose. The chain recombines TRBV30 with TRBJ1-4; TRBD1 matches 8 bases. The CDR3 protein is CAWSTKQGGSEKLFF. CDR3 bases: TGTGCCTGGAGCACCAAACAGGGGGGTAGTGAAAAACTGTTTTTT. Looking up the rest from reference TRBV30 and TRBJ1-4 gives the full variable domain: SQTIHQWPATLVQPVGSPLSLECTVEGTSNPNLYWYRQAAGRGLQLLFYSVGIGQISSEVPQNLSASRPQDRQFILSSKKLLLSDSGFYLCAWSTKQGGSEKLFFGSGTQLSVL.